This T cell receptor beta chain was recorded in a study of blood T cell repertoires in COVID-19. V trimming: 5 bases; J trimming: 4 bases; junction bases outside the gene matches: 9. This CDR3 is 15 amino acids long. CDR1 SGDLS and CDR2 YYNGEE come from the germline V gene. As originally analysed: Estimated nucleated cell counts came from reference gene primer amplification. Repertoires were generated with immunoSEQ multiplex PCR, while TCRdb's copy carries only in-frame clones and drops some. The V and J calls and clone size come from that table; D and trimming were worked out from the DNA. The sample shows tens of thousands of clones, about 70% of them seen only once.

This chain uses TRBV9 with TRBJ2-3, with 8 positions matching TRBD2. Sequencing used peripheral blood. This receptor was identified in a woman aged 65 to 85 with acute or convalescent COVID-19. CDR3 in DNA: TGTGCCAGCAGTCGCAGCGGGAGTTTATCAGATACGCAGTATTTT. The encoded protein is CASSRSGSLSDTQYF.